Following are 15 T cell receptor beta chains from one sample sequenced in a study of T cell changes during pregnancy in multiple sclerosis. TCRdb keeps only in-frame clones here, not all; method: immunoSEQ multiplex PCR. The data contain roughly 60,000 clones, roughly nine tenths of them singletons. The sequences come from CD4+ T cells from peripheral blood mononuclear cells, collected in the first trimester of pregnancy. These receptors were collected from a female donor with multiple sclerosis, enrolled in a pregnancy study.

V is TRBV6-1 and J is TRBJ2-4; D may be TRBD1 (6 bases). V was clipped by 2 bases and J by 4 bases, with 12 bases between them. Germline V gene data show CDR1 as MNHNS and CDR2 as SASEGT. The CDR3 has 15 residues. In DNA, the CDR3 is TGTGCCAGCAGTGAACCCGGGACACTGAAAAACATTCAGTACTTC. This translates into CASSEPGTLKNIQYF.

V is TRBV7-9 and J is TRBJ2-1, with D unresolved. Germline V lookup: CDR1 SEHNR, CDR2 FQNEAQ (reference sequence). The CDR3 loop spans 13 amino acids. V shed 1 base and J shed 4 bases, with 5 bases lying between them. CDR3 nucleotides: TGTGCCAGCAGCTTAGGGCATTACAATGAGCAGTTCTTC. This translates into CASSLGHYNEQFF. The whole variable domain, remainder taken from reference TRBV7-9 and TRBJ2-1, is DTGVSQNPRHKITKRGQNVTFRCDPISEHNRLYWYRQTLGQGPEFLTYFQNEAQLEKSRLLSDRFSAERPKGSFSTLEIQRTEQGDSAMYLCASSLGHYNEQFFGPGTRLTVL.

The chain couples TRBV6-6 to TRBJ1-2; possible D gene TRBD1, 6 bases. V was trimmed by 2 bases and J by 7 bases, leaving 8 bases between them. The CDR3 extends over 12 amino acids. Germline loops: CDR1 MNHNY, CDR2 SVGAGI (reference sequence). The CDR3 sequence is CASSYGGGGYTF. CDR3 nucleotide sequence: TGTGCCAGCAGTTACGGGGGCGGTGGCTACACCTTC.

V and J are TRBV5-6 and TRBJ2-3, with 8 positions matching TRBD1. The trim removed 5 bases at V and 7 bases at J, leaving 3 bases unmatched. The CDR3 runs 12 residues. Germline values: CDR1 SGHDT, CDR2 YYEEEE. CDR3 sequence (DNA): TGTGCCAGCAGGACAGGGGCGAATACGCAGTATTTT. Protein sequence: CASRTGANTQYF.

The J gene is TRBJ1-3, the V gene TRBV18, with 7 bases identical to TRBD1. The germline gives CDR1 KGHSH, CDR2 LQKENI. CDR3 length: 17 amino acids. Trimming at V came to 5 bases and at J to 0 bases, leaving 10 bases not matched to a gene. The CDR3 protein is CASSMSRDSSSGNTIYF. The CDR3, as DNA: TGTGCCAGCTCAATGTCTCGGGACAGCAGCTCTGGAAACACCATATATTTT. Based on the CDR3 plus reference TRBV18 and TRBJ1-3, the full variable domain is NAGVMQNPRHLVRRRGQEARLRCSPMKGHSHVYWYRQLPEEGLKFMVYLQKENIIDESGMPKERFSAEFPKEGPSILRIQQVVRGDSAAYFCASSMSRDSSSGNTIYFGEGSWLTVV.

The rearrangement uses TRBV5-4 and TRBJ2-5; the match to TRBD2 covers 12 bases. Germline V gene data show CDR1 as SGHNT and CDR2 as YYREEE (reference sequence). The CDR3 is made up of 17 amino acids. J was trimmed by 4 bases and V by 4 bases; bases with no gene match: 11. Here the CDR3 DNA reads TGTGCCAGCAGCCCCTTACCTAGCGGGGGGGCGAGAGAGACCCAGTACTTC. This sequence encodes CASSPLPSGGARETQYF.

The chain carries TRBV19 and TRBJ1-1, with 11 bases matching TRBD1. The CDR3 loop spans 15 amino acids. V was pared by 7 bases and J by 5 bases, with 9 bases of the junction left unmatched. The germline gives CDR1 LNHDA, CDR2 SQIVND (reference sequence). CDR3 in amino acids: CASMDRGRQDTEAFF. The CDR3 DNA reads TGTGCCAGTATGGACAGGGGGCGCCAGGATACTGAAGCTTTCTTT.

This chain links TRBV19 with TRBJ1-5; 7 bases fit TRBD1. This CDR3 is built from 15 residues. Germline values: CDR1 LNHDA, CDR2 SQIVND (reference sequence). J lost 0 bases, V lost 4 bases, and 3 bases had no gene match. The CDR3 loop is CASSTTGNSNQPQHF. The CDR3, as DNA: TGTGCCAGTAGTACGACAGGGAATAGCAATCAGCCCCAGCATTTT.

This clone was picked up one time. The rearrangement uses TRBV4-2 and TRBJ1-2; no clear D. In germline, CDR1 is LGHNA, CDR2 YNFKEQ. This CDR3 contains 13 residues. Trimming took 0 bases from V and 4 from J, leaving 6 bases between them. This chain's CDR3 is CASSQEAGYGYTF. CDR3 nucleotide sequence: TGTGCCAGCAGCCAAGAAGCGGGCTATGGCTACACCTTC.

CDR3 bases: TGTGCCAGCAGCGAAGGGAGTAGCGGGGCCGGGGAGCTGTTTTTT. It translates to CASSEGSSGAGELFF. The chain combines TRBV9 with TRBJ2-2, with 8 bases aligning to TRBD2. This CDR3 region has 15 residues. Trimming at V came to 3 bases and at J to 6 bases, leaving 7 bases not matched to a gene. Germline CDR1 SGDLS, CDR2 YYNGEE.

V usage is TRBV7-2 and J usage is TRBJ1-5, with D perhaps matching TRBD1 (5 bases). The V gene's germline CDR1 is SGHTA and CDR2 FQGNSA. Trimming removed 4 bases at V and 1 base at J, with 11 bases between. This CDR3 contains 15 residues. DNA of the CDR3: TGTGCCAGCAGCTGGACGGGGGGAAGCAATCAGCCCCAGCATTTT. Encoded protein: CASSWTGGSNQPQHF.

This chain connects TRBV5-1 to TRBJ2-7; 9 bases agree with TRBD1. Germline V lookup: CDR1 SGHRS, CDR2 YFSETQ. The V segment lost 4 bases and the J segment 0 bases; nucleotides outside the gene matches: 5. This CDR3 has 15 amino acids. In nucleotides, the CDR3 is TGCGCCAGCAGCCGACAGGGGGACGTCTCCTACGAGCAGTACTTC. Translation gives CASSRQGDVSYEQYF.

The chain is built from TRBV7-2 and TRBJ2-3; tentatively, D is TRBD2 (6 bases). The V end lost 0 bases, the J end lost 6 bases, and 13 bases lay between the germline ends. Per germline, CDR1 SGHTA and CDR2 FQGNSA. This CDR3 is 15 amino acids long. CDR3 protein: CASSLAQTRADTQYF. DNA for the CDR3: TGTGCCAGCAGCTTAGCGCAGACTAGGGCGGATACGCAGTATTTT.

The gene calls are TRBV5-6 and TRBJ1-4; 8 nucleotides align to TRBD1. CDR1 is SGHDT and CDR2 is YYEEEE in the germline V gene. CDR3 length: 15 amino acids. The junction had 6 bases not matched to a gene; V was cut back by 4 bases and J by 4 bases. The CDR3 nucleotides read TGTGCCAGCAGCCAGATTGGACAGGGTAATGAAAAACTGTTTTTT. It specifies CASSQIGQGNEKLFF.

The chain carries TRBV18 and TRBJ2-3, with D unresolved. V was cut by 2 bases and J by 4 bases, with 13 bases left in between. This CDR3 is 15 amino acids long. Germline CDR1 KGHSH, CDR2 LQKENI. CDR3 sequence reads: CASSPNLVAADTQYF. The CDR3 DNA sequence: TGTGCCAGCTCACCAAACCTTGTCGCAGCAGATACGCAGTATTTT.